Following are 23 T cell receptor beta chains from one sample sequenced in a study of blood T cells in healthy people across ages. Sample-barcoded 5' priming and a J-beta primer mix drove a second PCR of 7 to 11 cycles. TCRdb reanalysed the 5' RACE reads using MiXCR and keeps one entry per CDR3 protein. Among some 890,000 distinct CDR3 sequences, around 29% were seen once, and the ten largest hold roughly a tenth. These data also formed part of another study, on T cells of mothers and their children.

The sequenced sample consisted of blood. The receptor set was obtained from a middle-aged woman in good health.

This clonotype came up many times. CDR3: CASSLASGSYYEQYF. As DNA, the CDR3 is TGCGCCAGCAGCTTGGCCTCGGGATCCTACTACGAGCAGTACTTC. The rearrangement joins TRBV5-1 to TRBJ2-7, with D maybe TRBD2 (5 bases). Trimming removed 0 bases at V and 3 bases at J, with 13 bases between. The CDR3 runs 15 residues. The germline gives CDR1 SGHRS, CDR2 YFSETQ. Based on the CDR3 plus reference TRBV5-1 and TRBJ2-7, the full variable domain is KAGVTQTPRYLIKTRGQQVTLSCSPISGHRSVSWYQQTPGQGLQFLFEYFSETQRNKGNFPGRFSGRQFSNSRSEMNVSTLELGDSALYLCASSLASGSYYEQYFGPGTRLTVT.

This clonotype was observed many times. The chain carries TRBV6-4 and TRBJ2-6; TRBD1 matches at 9 bases. There are 16 residues in the CDR3. The junction had 2 bases not matched to a gene; V was cut back by 4 bases and J by 1 base. The V gene's germline CDR1 is MRHNA and CDR2 SNTAGT. CDR3: CASSGTGESGANVLTF. The CDR3 DNA is TGTGCCAGCAGTGGGACAGGGGAGTCTGGGGCCAACGTCCTGACTTTC.

Comments on this clonotype: A much larger clone sits a single nucleotide away, making a read error possible. V is TRBV20-1 and J is TRBJ1-2; a possible D gene is TRBD1 (5 bases). The CDR3 consists of 13 residues. The germline V gene has CDR1 DFQATT and CDR2 SNEGSKA (reference sequence). CDR3: CSATREGAYGHTF. Written as DNA, the CDR3 is TGCAGTGCTACCAGGGAGGGAGCCTATGGCCACACCTTC.

The rearrangement joins TRBV2 to TRBJ1-2; D unclear. The germline CDR1 and CDR2 sequences are SNHLY and FYNNEI. V was pared by 5 bases and J by 3 bases, with 10 bases between. This CDR3 is built from 13 residues. As DNA, the CDR3 is TGTGCCAGCAGTCCGTCGGAGGACTATGGCTACACCTTC. It translates to CASSPSEDYGYTF.

This clonotype was seen only a few times. A much larger clone differs by one base, so this may be a read error. The chain recombines TRBV7-2 with TRBJ2-1, with D tentatively TRBD1 (6 bases). CDR3 length: 14 residues. The germline V gene encodes CDR1 SGHTA and CDR2 FQGNSA. CDR3 residues: CAGSPGQTYNEQFF. DNA of the CDR3: TGTGCCGGCAGCCCTGGACAGACTTACAATGAGCAGTTCTTC.

This rearrangement joins TRBV7-8 to TRBJ1-1; D is undetermined. CDR1 is SGHVS and CDR2 is FQNEAQ in the germline V gene. The V end lost 6 bases, the J end lost 1 base, and 15 bases lay between the germline ends. The CDR3 spans 15 residues. The CDR3 bases are TGTGCCAGCAGGCCTCCAGGTGGCAAGAACACTGAAGCTTTCTTT. Protein: CASRPPGGKNTEAFF.

In this sample, this clonotype turned up many times. The CDR3 spells CSVCGSNYEQYF. CDR3 nucleotide sequence: TGCAGCGTGTGTGGGTCCAACTACGAGCAGTACTTC. This chain joins TRBV29-1 and TRBJ2-7, with D uncertain. V lost 6 bases to trimming and J lost 3 bases, with 12 bases between them. The CDR3 consists of 12 residues. The germline gives CDR1 SQVTM, CDR2 ANQGSEA.

Worth noting for this clonotype: A clone one base away is much larger, so this may be a read error. The V gene is TRBV18, the J gene TRBJ2-1; D may be TRBD1 (6 bases). The J call may be incorrect, as the DNA end agrees better with TRBJ2-7. CDR3 length equals 17 residues. The V gene's germline CDR1 is KGHSH and CDR2 LQKENI. In DNA form, the CDR3 reads TGTGCCAGCTCACCACCGTTGGGGGCCCCGTTCTACAATGAGCAGTACTTC. It yields the protein CASSPPLGAPFYNEQYF.

The table lists this clonotype with a few counts. This sequence joins TRBV7-8 and TRBJ1-5; D may be TRBD1 (5 bases). The V end was cut by 5 bases, the J end by 6 bases, with 20 bases between. The CDR3 sequence is 16 residues long. The germline V gene has CDR1 SGHVS and CDR2 FQNEAQ. The CDR3 region is CASSLYLWGRGQPQHF. CDR3 sequence (DNA): TGTGCCAGCAGCCTCTACCTATGGGGACGGGGTCAGCCCCAGCATTTT.

The chain employs TRBV3-1 and TRBJ1-2, with D tentatively TRBD1 (5 bases). The CDR3 length is 15 residues. Between the trimmed V and J ends, which lost 6 bases and 5 bases, there was a span of 19 bases. The germline V gene has CDR1 LGHDT and CDR2 YNNKEL (reference sequence). The chain's CDR3 is CASSPDWRGLYGYTF. CDR3 coding DNA: TGTGCCAGCAGTCCCGACTGGAGGGGACTGTATGGCTACACCTTC.

At least ten counts were recorded for this clonotype. The chain uses TRBV9 and TRBJ2-5; D perhaps matches TRBD2 (6 bases). Trimming pared 0 bases from V and 2 bases from J, leaving 8 bases between. The germline V gene has CDR1 SGDLS and CDR2 YYNGEE. CDR3 length: 14 residues. The DNA for the CDR3 is TGTGCCAGCAGCGTAGGCCGGGGGCAAGAGACCCAGTACTTC. Protein sequence: CASSVGRGQETQYF. Full variable domain (missing parts from reference TRBV9 and TRBJ2-5): DSGVTQTPKHLITATGQRVTLRCSPRSGDLSVYWYQQSLDQGLQFLIQYYNGEERAKGNILERFSAQQFPDLHSELNLSSLELGDSALYFCASSVGRGQETQYFGPGTRLLVL.

This clonotype has a handful of counts. The chain links TRBV2 to TRBJ2-2; 8 bases align to TRBD1. V was clipped by 8 bases and J by 4 bases; unmatched bases: 6. The CDR3 spans 14 residues. In germline, CDR1 is SNHLY, CDR2 FYNNEI. The CDR3, as DNA: TGTGCCAGCTATCGGGACAGGCTCACCGGGGAGCTGTTTTTT. Its protein is CASYRDRLTGELFF.

Only a few counts were recorded for this clonotype. This sequence joins TRBV7-2 and TRBJ1-2; 12 nucleotides match TRBD1. The V gene end was trimmed by 6 bases and the J gene end by 7 bases; junction bases not matched to a gene: 6. This CDR3 is 14 amino acids long. CDR1 and CDR2 (germline): SGHTA, FQGNSA. The CDR3, as DNA: TGTGCCAGCAGTCGGGGACAGGGGGCGGGTGGCTACACCTTC. It codes for CASSRGQGAGGYTF. The complete variable domain, with remaining parts taken from reference TRBV7-2 and TRBJ1-2, reads GAGVSQSPSNKVTEKGKDVELRCDPISGHTALYWYRQSLGQGLEFLIYFQGNSAPDKSGLPSDRFSAERTGGSVSTLTIQRTQQEDSAVYLCASSRGQGAGGYTFGSGTRLTVV.

This clonotype was seen ten or more times. The chain joins TRBV6-6 to TRBJ2-1, with D hard to call. Germline V lookup: CDR1 MNHNY, CDR2 SVGAGI (reference sequence). This CDR3 comprises 14 residues. Trimming took 6 bases from V and 6 from J, leaving 15 bases between them. The CDR3 region has the DNA TGTGCCAGCAGCGACGAAGGGAATATCAATGAGCAGTTCTTC. Translation gives CASSDEGNINEQFF.

This clonotype was seen many times. The chain couples TRBV29-1 to TRBJ2-3; unclear D gene. The length of the CDR3 is 14 residues. Germline V gene sequence: CDR1 SQVTM, CDR2 ANQGSEA. Trimming stripped 0 bases from V and 4 bases from J, with 11 bases between. The CDR3 nucleotides read TGCAGCGTTGAAGAGAGTGGAACGGCAGATACGCAGTATTTT. Translated, it gives CSVEESGTADTQYF.

The chain couples TRBV12-3 or TRBV12-4 to TRBJ1-1; TRBD1 agrees at 8 bases. This CDR3 spans 15 amino acids. After removal of 3 bases from V and 1 base from J, the junction contained 4 bases not matched to a gene. The CDR3 bases are TGTGCCAGCAGTTTCCAACAGGGGGGGAACACTGAAGCTTTCTTT. Translated, it gives CASSFQQGGNTEAFF.

The chain uses TRBV5-6 and TRBJ2-1; 9 nucleotides line up with TRBD1. The CDR3 runs to 18 residues. After removal of 4 bases from V and 4 bases from J, the junction contained 15 bases not matched to a gene. Germline values: CDR1 SGHDT, CDR2 YYEEEE. The CDR3 loop is CASSPQGADSWIYNEQFF. The DNA of the CDR3 is TGTGCCAGCAGCCCACAGGGGGCGGATTCATGGATATACAATGAGCAGTTCTTC.

This chain connects TRBV14 to TRBJ2-3, with 12 bases aligning to TRBD2. J lost 2 bases, V lost 4 bases, and 4 bases had no gene match. The CDR3 totals 16 residues. Looked up from germline, CDR1 is SGHDN and CDR2 is FVKESK. CDR3 amino acids: CASSRRLAGDTDTQYF. CDR3 nucleotides: TGTGCCAGCAGCCGACGACTAGCGGGGGACACAGATACGCAGTATTTT.

In the case of this clonotype: A much larger clone differs from this one at a single base, so this may be a read error. V usage is TRBV7-6 and J usage is TRBJ2-7, with D possibly matching TRBD2 (5 bases). Germline V gene lookup returns CDR1 SGHVS and CDR2 FNYEAQ. Between the trimmed V and J ends, which lost 5 bases and 7 bases, there was a span of 18 bases. This CDR3 spans 14 amino acids. This CDR3 reads CASSPQLDFNEQYF. CDR3 bases: TGTGCCAGCAGCCCTCAACTAGATTTCAATGAGCAGTACTTC.

This clonotype occurred a few times. The chain couples TRBV7-2 to TRBJ2-1; D unclear. The CDR3 runs to 14 residues. The V gene's germline CDR1 is SGHTA and CDR2 FQGNSA. The germline V and J ends were trimmed by 5 bases and 4 bases, with 12 bases remaining between them. Here the CDR3 reads CASSAQPIYNEQFF. As DNA, the CDR3 is TGTGCCAGCAGCGCCCAACCAATATACAATGAGCAGTTCTTC.

Concerning this clonotype: This may be a read error: a much more frequent sequence differs by one nucleotide. This chain connects TRBV11-2 to TRBJ2-5, with 9 nucleotides matching TRBD2. The assigned J gene may be wrong: the sequence end matches TRBJ2-7 better. The length of the CDR3 is 16 residues. Germline CDR1 reads SGHAT; CDR2 reads FQNNGV. The CDR3 region is CASSLDLAGGRYEQYF. CDR3 DNA sequence: TGTGCCAGCAGCTTAGATCTGGCGGGGGGGCGGTACGAGCAGTACTTC.

A few counts support this clonotype. The chain links TRBV7-9 to TRBJ1-4, with D possibly TRBD1 on 6 matching bases. Germline CDR1 and CDR2: SEHNR and FQNEAQ (reference sequence). Deletions cut 4 bases from V and 4 bases from J, with 13 bases between. The CDR3 is 15 residues long. The CDR3 region has the DNA TGTGCCAGCAGCTCGCATGGGGGCTTTAATGAAAAACTGTTTTTT. Amino acids: CASSSHGGFNEKLFF.

This clonotype was recorded a few times. V usage is TRBV27 and J usage is TRBJ1-6; D ambiguous. CDR3 length: 15 residues. Trimming stripped 6 bases from V and 0 bases from J, with 9 bases between. Per the germline V gene, CDR1 is MNHEY and CDR2 is SMNVEV (reference sequence). CDR3 sequence reads: CASSIFPSYNSPLHF. Here the CDR3 DNA reads TGTGCCAGCAGCATATTTCCCTCCTATAATTCACCCCTCCACTTT.